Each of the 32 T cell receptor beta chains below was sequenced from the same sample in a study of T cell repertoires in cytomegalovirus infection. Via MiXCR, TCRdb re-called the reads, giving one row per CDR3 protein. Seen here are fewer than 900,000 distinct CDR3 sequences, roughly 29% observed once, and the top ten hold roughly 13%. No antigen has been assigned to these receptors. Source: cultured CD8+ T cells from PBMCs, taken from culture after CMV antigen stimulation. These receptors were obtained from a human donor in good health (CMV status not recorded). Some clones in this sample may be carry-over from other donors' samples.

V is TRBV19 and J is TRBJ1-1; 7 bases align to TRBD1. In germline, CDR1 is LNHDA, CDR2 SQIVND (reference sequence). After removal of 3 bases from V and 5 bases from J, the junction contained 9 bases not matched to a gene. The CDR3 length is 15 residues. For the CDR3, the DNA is TGTGCCAGTAGTATCCCCAGAGGGGGCTGGACTGAAGCTTTCTTT. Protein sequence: CASSIPRGGWTEAFF.

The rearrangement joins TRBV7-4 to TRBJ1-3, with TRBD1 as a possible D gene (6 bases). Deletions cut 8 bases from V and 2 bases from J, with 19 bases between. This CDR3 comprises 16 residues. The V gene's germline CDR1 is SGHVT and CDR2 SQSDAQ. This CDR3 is CASGPAGGAAGNTIYF. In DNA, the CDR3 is TGTGCCAGCGGCCCAGCGGGGGGGGCTGCTGGAAACACCATATATTTT.

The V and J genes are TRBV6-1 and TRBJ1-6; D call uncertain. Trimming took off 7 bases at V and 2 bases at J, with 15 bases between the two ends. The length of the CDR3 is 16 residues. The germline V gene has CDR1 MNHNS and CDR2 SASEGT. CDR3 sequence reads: CASTRRPRAYNSPLHF. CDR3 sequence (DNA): TGTGCCAGCACCCGTCGTCCTCGTGCCTATAATTCACCCCTCCACTTT.

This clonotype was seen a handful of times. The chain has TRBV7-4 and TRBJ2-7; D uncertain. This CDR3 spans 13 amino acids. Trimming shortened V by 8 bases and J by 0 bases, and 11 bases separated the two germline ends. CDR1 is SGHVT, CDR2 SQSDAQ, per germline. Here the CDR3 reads CASGEPNSYEQYV. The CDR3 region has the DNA TGTGCCAGCGGCGAGCCTAACTCCTACGAGCAGTACGTC.

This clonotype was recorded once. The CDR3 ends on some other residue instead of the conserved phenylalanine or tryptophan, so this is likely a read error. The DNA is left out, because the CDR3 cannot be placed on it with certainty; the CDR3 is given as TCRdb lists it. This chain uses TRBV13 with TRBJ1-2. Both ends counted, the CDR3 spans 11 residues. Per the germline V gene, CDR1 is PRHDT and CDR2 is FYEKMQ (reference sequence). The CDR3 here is CASSLTEGPAL.

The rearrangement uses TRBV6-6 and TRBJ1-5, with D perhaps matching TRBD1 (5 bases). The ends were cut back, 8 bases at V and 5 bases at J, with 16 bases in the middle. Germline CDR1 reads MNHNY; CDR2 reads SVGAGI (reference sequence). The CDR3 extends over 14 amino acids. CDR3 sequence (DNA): TGTGCCAGCCGGAGGAGGGGCCCTGATCAGCCCCAGCATTTT. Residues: CASRRRGPDQPQHF.

CDR3 in amino acids: CASSLTAGGGGKDNEQFF. The DNA for the CDR3 is TGTGCCAGCAGCTTAACGGCTGGGGGAGGGGGCAAGGACAATGAGCAGTTCTTC. This chain links TRBV7-3 with TRBJ2-1; D could derive from TRBD1 or TRBD2 (7 bases each). The germline CDR1 and CDR2 sequences are SGHTA and FQGTGA. Trimming took 0 bases from V and 5 from J, leaving 20 bases between them. This CDR3 comprises 18 residues.

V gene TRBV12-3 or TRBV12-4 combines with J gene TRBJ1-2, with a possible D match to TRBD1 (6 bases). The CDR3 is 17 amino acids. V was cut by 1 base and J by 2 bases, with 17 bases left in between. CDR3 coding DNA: TGTGCCAGCAGTTTAGATCGGTGGGGGCAGTGGAACTATGGCTACACCTTC. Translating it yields CASSLDRWGQWNYGYTF.

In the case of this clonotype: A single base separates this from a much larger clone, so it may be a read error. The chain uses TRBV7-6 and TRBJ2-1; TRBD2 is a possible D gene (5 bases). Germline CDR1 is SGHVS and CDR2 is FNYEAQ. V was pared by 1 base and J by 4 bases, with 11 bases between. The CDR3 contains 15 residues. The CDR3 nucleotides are TGTGCCAGCAGCTTAGAAGCGGAGAGGTACAATGAGCAGTTCTTC. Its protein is CASSLEAERYNEQFF.

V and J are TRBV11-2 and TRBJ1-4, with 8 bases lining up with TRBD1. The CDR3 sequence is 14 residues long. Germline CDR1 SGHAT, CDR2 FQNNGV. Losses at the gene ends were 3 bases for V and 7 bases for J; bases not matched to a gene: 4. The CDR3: CASSFGTGLEKLFF. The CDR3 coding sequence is TGTGCCAGCAGCTTTGGGACAGGTCTTGAAAAACTGTTTTTT.

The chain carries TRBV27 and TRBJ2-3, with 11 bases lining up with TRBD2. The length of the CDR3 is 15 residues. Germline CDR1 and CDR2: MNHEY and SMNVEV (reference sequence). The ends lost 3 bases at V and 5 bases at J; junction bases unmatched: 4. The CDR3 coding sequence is TGTGCCAGCAGTTTTAGCGGGGGGGGAGTAGATACGCAGTATTTT. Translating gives CASSFSGGGVDTQYF.

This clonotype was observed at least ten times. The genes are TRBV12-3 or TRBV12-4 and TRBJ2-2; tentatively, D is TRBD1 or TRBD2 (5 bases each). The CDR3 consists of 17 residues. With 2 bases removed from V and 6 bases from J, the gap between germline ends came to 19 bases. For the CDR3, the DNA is TGTGCCAGCAGTTTATCACCGGGACCCTTAAGGTCCGGGGAGCTGTTTTTT. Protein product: CASSLSPGPLRSGELFF.

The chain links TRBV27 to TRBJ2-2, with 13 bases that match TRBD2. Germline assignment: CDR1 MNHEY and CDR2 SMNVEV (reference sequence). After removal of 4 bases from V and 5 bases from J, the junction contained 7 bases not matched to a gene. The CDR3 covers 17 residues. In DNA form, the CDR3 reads TGTGCCAGCAGTTCAGGGACTAGCGGGGATTTTACCGGGGAGCTGTTTTTT. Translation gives CASSSGTSGDFTGELFF.

The CDR3 protein is CASSPRAAGETQYF. In nucleotides, the CDR3 is TGTGCCAGCTCACCGCGAGCAGCGGGGGAGACCCAGTACTTC. The chain couples TRBV18 to TRBJ2-5; 7 bases align to TRBD2. Losses at the gene ends were 3 bases for V and 5 bases for J; bases not matched to a gene: 6. Germline CDR1 KGHSH, CDR2 LQKENI. The CDR3 runs to 14 residues.

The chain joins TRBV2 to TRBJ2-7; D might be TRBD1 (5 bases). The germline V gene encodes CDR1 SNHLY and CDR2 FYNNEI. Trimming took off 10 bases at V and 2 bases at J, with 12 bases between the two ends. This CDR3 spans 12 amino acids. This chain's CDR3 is CATQRGTYEQYF. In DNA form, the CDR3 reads TGTGCCACCCAAAGGGGCACCTACGAGCAGTACTTC.

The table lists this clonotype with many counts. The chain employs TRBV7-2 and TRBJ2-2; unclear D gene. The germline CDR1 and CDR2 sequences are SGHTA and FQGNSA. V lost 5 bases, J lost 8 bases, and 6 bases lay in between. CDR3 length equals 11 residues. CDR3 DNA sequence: TGTGCCAGCAGCCCTGGTGGGGAGCTGTTTTTT. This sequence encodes CASSPGGELFF.

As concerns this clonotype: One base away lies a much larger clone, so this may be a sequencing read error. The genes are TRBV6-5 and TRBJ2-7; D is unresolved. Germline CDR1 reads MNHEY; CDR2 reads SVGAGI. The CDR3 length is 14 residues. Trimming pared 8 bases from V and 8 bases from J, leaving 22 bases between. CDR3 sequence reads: CASLGILLGSKQYF. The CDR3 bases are TGTGCCAGCCTGGGCATTTTGCTCGGATCAAAGCAGTACTTC.

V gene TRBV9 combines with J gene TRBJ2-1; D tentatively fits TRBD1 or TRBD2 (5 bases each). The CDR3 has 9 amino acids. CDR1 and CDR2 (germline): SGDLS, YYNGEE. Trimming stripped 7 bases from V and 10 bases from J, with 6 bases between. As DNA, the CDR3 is TGTGCCAGCGGGACCGAGCAGTTCTTC. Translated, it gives CASGTEQFF.

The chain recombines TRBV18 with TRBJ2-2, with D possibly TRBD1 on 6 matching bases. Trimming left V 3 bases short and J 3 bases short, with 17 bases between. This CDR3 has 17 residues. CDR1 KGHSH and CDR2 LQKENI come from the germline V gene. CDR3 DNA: TGTGCCAGCTCACCCGAGGGGGAGTCCATTTACACCGGGGAGCTGTTTTTT. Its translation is CASSPEGESIYTGELFF. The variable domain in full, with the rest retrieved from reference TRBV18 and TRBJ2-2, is NAGVMQNPRHLVRRRGQEARLRCSPMKGHSHVYWYRQLPEEGLKFMVYLQKENIIDESGMPKERFSAEFPKEGPSILRIQQVVRGDSAAYFCASSPEGESIYTGELFFGEGSRLTVL.

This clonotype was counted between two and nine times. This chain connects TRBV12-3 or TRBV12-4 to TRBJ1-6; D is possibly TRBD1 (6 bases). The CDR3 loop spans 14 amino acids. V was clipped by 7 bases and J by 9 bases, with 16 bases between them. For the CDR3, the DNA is TGTGCCAGCAACCTACAGGGTTTTGGTTCACCCCTCCACTTT. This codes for CASNLQGFGSPLHF.

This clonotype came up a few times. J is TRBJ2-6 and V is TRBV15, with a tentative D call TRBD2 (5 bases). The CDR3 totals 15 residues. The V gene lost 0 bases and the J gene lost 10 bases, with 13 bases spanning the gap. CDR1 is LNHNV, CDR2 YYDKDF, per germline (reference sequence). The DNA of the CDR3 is TGTGCCACCAGCAGAGATCGACGGTCGGGGAACGTCCTGACTTTC. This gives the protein CATSRDRRSGNVLTF.

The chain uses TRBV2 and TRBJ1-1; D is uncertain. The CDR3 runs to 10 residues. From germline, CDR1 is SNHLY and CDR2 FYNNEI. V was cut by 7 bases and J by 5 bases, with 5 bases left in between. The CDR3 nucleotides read TGTGCCAGCACCCGGACTGAAGCTTTCTTT. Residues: CASTRTEAFF.

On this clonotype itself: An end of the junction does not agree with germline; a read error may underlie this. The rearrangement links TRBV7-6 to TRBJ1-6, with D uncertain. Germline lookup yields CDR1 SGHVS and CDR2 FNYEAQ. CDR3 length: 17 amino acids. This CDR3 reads CTSSLASMAADNSPLHF. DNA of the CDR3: TGTACCAGCAGCTTAGCCTCCATGGCAGCAGATAATTCACCCCTCCACTTT.

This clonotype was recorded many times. The CDR3 protein is CASSLAGGGAVDYEQYF. The CDR3 coding sequence is TGTGCCAGCAGCTTAGCGGGCGGGGGGGCCGTTGACTACGAGCAGTACTTC. The chain couples TRBV7-2 to TRBJ2-7; 9 bases fit TRBD2. This CDR3 spans 17 amino acids. Trimming at V came to 0 bases and at J to 3 bases, leaving 9 bases not matched to a gene. Germline CDR1 reads SGHTA; CDR2 reads FQGNSA.

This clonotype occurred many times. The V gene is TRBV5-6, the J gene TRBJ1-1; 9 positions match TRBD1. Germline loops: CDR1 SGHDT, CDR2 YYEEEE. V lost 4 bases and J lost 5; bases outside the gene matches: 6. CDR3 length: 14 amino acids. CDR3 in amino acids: CASSGGQGLTEAFF. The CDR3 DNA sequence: TGTGCCAGCAGCGGGGGACAGGGACTGACTGAAGCTTTCTTT.

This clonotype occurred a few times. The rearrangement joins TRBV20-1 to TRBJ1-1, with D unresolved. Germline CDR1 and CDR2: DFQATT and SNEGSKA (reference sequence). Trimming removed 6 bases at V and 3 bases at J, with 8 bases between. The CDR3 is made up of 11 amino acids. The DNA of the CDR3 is TGCAGTGCCTCTTGGTACACTGAAGCTTTCTTT. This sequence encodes CSASWYTEAFF.

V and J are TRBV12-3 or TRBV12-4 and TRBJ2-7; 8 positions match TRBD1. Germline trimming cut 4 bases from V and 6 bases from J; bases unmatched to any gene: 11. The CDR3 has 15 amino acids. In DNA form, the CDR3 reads TGTGCCAGCAGTTCAGGACAGGGACTCGGGGGCGAGCAGTACTTC. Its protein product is CASSSGQGLGGEQYF.

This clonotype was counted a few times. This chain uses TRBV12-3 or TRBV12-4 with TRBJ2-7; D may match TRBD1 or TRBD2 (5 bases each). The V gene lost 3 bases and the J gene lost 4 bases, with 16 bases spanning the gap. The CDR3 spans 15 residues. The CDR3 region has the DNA TGTGCCAGCAGTTTTGGGACCGACGATTCATACGAGCAGTACGTC. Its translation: CASSFGTDDSYEQYV.

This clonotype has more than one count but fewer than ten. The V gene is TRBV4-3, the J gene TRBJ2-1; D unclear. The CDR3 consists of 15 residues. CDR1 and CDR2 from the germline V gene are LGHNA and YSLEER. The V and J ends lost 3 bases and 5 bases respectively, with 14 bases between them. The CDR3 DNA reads TGCGCCAGCAGCCACCAGGTCCTTCAGGACAATGAGCAGTTCTTC. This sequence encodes CASSHQVLQDNEQFF.

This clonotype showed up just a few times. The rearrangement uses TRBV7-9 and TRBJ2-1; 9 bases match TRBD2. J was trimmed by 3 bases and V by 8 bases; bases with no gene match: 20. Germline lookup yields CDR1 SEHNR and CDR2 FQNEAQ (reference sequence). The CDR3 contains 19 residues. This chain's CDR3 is CASGGMERGAIPLYNEQFF. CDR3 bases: TGTGCCAGCGGAGGGATGGAGCGGGGGGCAATCCCCCTCTACAATGAGCAGTTCTTC. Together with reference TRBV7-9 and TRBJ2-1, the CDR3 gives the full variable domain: DTGVSQNPRHKITKRGQNVTFRCDPISEHNRLYWYRQTLGQGPEFLTYFQNEAQLEKSRLLSDRFSAERPKGSFSTLEIQRTEQGDSAMYLCASGGMERGAIPLYNEQFFGPGTRLTVL.

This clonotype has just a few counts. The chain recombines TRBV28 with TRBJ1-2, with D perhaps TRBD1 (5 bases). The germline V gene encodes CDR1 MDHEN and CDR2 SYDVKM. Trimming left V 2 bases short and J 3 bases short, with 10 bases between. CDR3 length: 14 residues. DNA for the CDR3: TGTGCCAGCAGTTTAGAGGGGACCTACTATGGCTACACCTTC. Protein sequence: CASSLEGTYYGYTF.

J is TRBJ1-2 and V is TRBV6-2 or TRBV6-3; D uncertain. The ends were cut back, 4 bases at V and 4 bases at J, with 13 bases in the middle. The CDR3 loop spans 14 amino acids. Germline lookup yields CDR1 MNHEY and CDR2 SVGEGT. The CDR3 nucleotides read TGTGCCAGCAGTTTCGAGGAGGGTCTCTATGGCTACACCTTC. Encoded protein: CASSFEEGLYGYTF.